This is a list of T cell receptor beta chains from one sample in a study of blood T cells in healthy people across ages. From the 5' RACE reads, TCRdb called clonotypes with MiXCR, one entry per CDR3 protein. The repertoire has under 2,000,000 distinct CDR3 sequences, about 49% of them found once; the top ten carry 2.1%. Input material: blood. The receptors come from a woman aged 40-49 years in good health. Both conserved end residues are part of each CDR3. A D gene is named only where the DNA matches it firmly. Rows may omit the clone size; those that give it use once, few, many or a size class.

TRBV7-9	few	TRBJ1-1	TRBD1	TGTGCCAGCAGCCAAGACAGGGAGACTGAAGCTTTCTTT	CASSQDRETEAFF
TRBV7-9	NA	TRBJ2-1	NA	TGCGCCAGCAGCTTATCGAGGGCGGGGGCATACAATGAGCAGTTCTTC	CASSLSRAGAYNEQFF
TRBV7-9	few	TRBJ1-2	NA	TGTGCCAGCAGGGGCGGGGCCGAGTGCGGCTACACCTTC	CASRGGAECGYTF
TRBV6-5	few	TRBJ1-2	NA	TGTGCCAGCAGACGGGGCCGGGCCTATGGCTACACCTTC	CASRRGRAYGYTF
TRBV27	NA	TRBJ1-2	NA	TGTGCCAGCACCTCCCTCTCTGCGGGAGCTAACTATGGCTACACCTTC	CASTSLSAGANYGYTF
TRBV9	NA	TRBJ1-2	TRBD1	TGTGCCAGCAGCACGAGCTTACCCCGGGACAGGGGCGGCTACACCTTC	CASSTSLPRDRGGYTF
TRBV9	NA	TRBJ2-1	TRBD2	TGTGCCAGCAGCGTGAGCGGGGGGGAGGACAATGAGCAGTTCTTC	CASSVSGGEDNEQFF
TRBV2	NA	TRBJ2-7	TRBD1	TGTGCCAGCAGTTTTAGGCCCGAGGGGGCAACCTACGAGCAGTACTTC	CASSFRPEGATYEQYF
TRBV28	NA	TRBJ2-1	NA	TGTGCCAGCAGTGCCCTATACAGGGCCACCTACGAGCAGTTCTTC	CASSALYRATYEQFF
TRBV6-6	NA	TRBJ2-7	TRBD1	TGTGCCAGCACCAGGGACAGTGAGTTCTCCTACGAGCAGTACTTC	CASTRDSEFSYEQYF
TRBV2	NA	TRBJ1-2	TRBD1	TGTGCCAGCAGTGCCACCCGACAGGGCAACTATGGCTACACCTTC	CASSATRQGNYGYTF
TRBV15	NA	TRBJ2-7	TRBD1	TGTGCCACCAGCAGAGCAGGGGGCCCCTACGAGCAGTACTTC	CATSRAGGPYEQYF
TRBV20-1	few	TRBJ2-1	TRBD2	TGCAGTGCCGAGGGACTAGCGGTCTACAATGAGCAGTTCTTC	CSAEGLAVYNEQFF
TRBV4-1	NA	TRBJ2-5	TRBD2	TGCGCCAGCAGCTCAGCGGGGGCGGAAGAGACCCAGTACTTC	CASSSAGAEETQYF